This TCR beta chain was identified in a study of chemoradiotherapy in HPV16-positive cancers. Study-wide background: A couple of HPV16-positive patients' cells yielded candidate HPV-specific clones and common motifs.

Worth noting for this clone: Its target is unknown.

The V gene's germline CDR1 is MNHEY and CDR2 SMNVEV (reference sequence). Trimming took 10 bases from V and 6 from J, leaving 11 bases between them. This CDR3 contains 11 residues. Study findings and constraints: During treatment, candidate HPV-specific clones and E7-related motifs expanded in tumor. Only two HPV16-positive patients supplied the functional HPV-specificity definition. Better recurrence-free survival went with HPV-responsive T-cell expansion in HPV16-positive patients.

This table comes from immunoSEQ multiplex PCR, and its TCRdb copy is limited to in-frame clones, with some not included. The sample yields some 25,000 clones, approximately 92% seen once. The V gene is TRBV27, the J gene TRBJ2-3; unclear D gene. The sequencing here drew on blood, taken from a patient who underwent chemoradiotherapy. The sequence came from a human donor with HPV-associated anogenital cancer. The CDR3 spells CATLLHDTQYF. In DNA, the CDR3 is TGTGCCACCCTATTACACGATACGCAGTATTTT.